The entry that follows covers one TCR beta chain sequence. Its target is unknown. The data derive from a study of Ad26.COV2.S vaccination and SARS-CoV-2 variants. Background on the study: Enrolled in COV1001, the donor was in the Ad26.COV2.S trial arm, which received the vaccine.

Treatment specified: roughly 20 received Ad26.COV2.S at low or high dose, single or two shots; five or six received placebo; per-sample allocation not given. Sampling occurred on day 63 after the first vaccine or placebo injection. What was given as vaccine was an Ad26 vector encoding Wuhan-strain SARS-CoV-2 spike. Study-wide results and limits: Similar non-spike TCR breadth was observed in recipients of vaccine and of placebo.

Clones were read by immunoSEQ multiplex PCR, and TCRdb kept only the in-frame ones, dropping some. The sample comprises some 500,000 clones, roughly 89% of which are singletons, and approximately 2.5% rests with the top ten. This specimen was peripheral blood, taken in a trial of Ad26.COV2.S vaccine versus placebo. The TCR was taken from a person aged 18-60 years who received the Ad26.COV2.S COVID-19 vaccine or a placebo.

The CDR3 DNA follows: TGTGCCAGCAGCATGACAGGGACTGAAGCTTTCTTT. This sequence encodes CASSMTGTEAFF. The J gene is TRBJ1-1, the V gene TRBV7-3; 7 bases agree with TRBD1. V lost 5 bases, J lost 5 bases, and 2 bases stayed unmatched. From germline, CDR1 is SGHTA and CDR2 FQGTGA. This CDR3 is built from 12 residues.